This is a list of T cell receptor beta chains from one sample in a study of T-cell reconstitution after alpha-beta-depleted transplantation in children. TCRdb reprocessed the PCR reads with MiXCR, giving one entry per CDR3 protein. The sample contains over 550,000 distinct CDR3 sequences, about 10% of which appear only once. This specimen was PBMCs from the stem cell graft donor, taken from the stem cell graft. The receptors were sampled from a human donor who donated a stem cell graft to a child with acute myeloid leukemia. The CDR3 runs from the conserved cysteine through the conserved F or W. Each record gives: V gene, clone size, D gene, J gene, CDR3 DNA, CDR3 protein. The D gene is left open where the match is weak. A clone size is listed for some rows: how often the clone was seen (once, few, many), or a class if it is expanded.

v_call: TRBV7-2
clone_size: .
d_call: .
j_call: TRBJ2-2
cdr3_nt: TGTGCCAGCAGCTTTGCAACACTCACCGGGGAGCTGTTTTTT
cdr3_aa: CASSFATLTGELFF

v_call: TRBV18
clone_size: .
d_call: .
j_call: TRBJ2-7
cdr3_nt: TGTGCCAGCTCACCCTCTCTCCAGGGGCAAGACTACGAGCAGTACTTC
cdr3_aa: CASSPSLQGQDYEQYF

v_call: TRBV6-2/TRBV6-3
clone_size: few
d_call: .
j_call: TRBJ1-2
cdr3_nt: TGTGCCAGCAGTTACGTCGGCAGAACCTTAAAAGCTAACTATGGCTACACCTTC
cdr3_aa: CASSYVGRTLKANYGYTF

v_call: TRBV20-1
clone_size: few
d_call: TRBD1
j_call: TRBJ2-7
cdr3_nt: TGCAGTGCTAGACCGGGGACAGGGTTTCCCTACGAGCAGTACTTC
cdr3_aa: CSARPGTGFPYEQYF

v_call: TRBV6-2/TRBV6-3
clone_size: .
d_call: .
j_call: TRBJ2-4
cdr3_nt: TGTGCCAGCAGCGACGGGAGTTTAGCCAAAAACATTCAGTACTTC
cdr3_aa: CASSDGSLAKNIQYF

v_call: TRBV12-3/TRBV12-4
clone_size: .
d_call: .
j_call: TRBJ1-6
cdr3_nt: TGTGCCAGCAGTCAATGGGAGGATTCACCCCTCCACTTT
cdr3_aa: CASSQWEDSPLHF

v_call: TRBV5-1
clone_size: many
d_call: .
j_call: TRBJ2-1
cdr3_nt: TGCGCCAGCAGCTTGTTACAGGGAGACAATGAGCAGTTCTTC
cdr3_aa: CASSLLQGDNEQFF

v_call: TRBV12-3/TRBV12-4
clone_size: few
d_call: .
j_call: TRBJ1-1
cdr3_nt: TGTGCCAGCAGCGCACATACGAACACTGAAGCTTTCTTT
cdr3_aa: CASSAHTNTEAFF

v_call: TRBV3-1
clone_size: few
d_call: .
j_call: TRBJ2-7
cdr3_nt: TGTGCCAGCACCCAACTTGGCGAGCAGTACTTC
cdr3_aa: CASTQLGEQYF

v_call: TRBV15
clone_size: many
d_call: .
j_call: TRBJ1-1
cdr3_nt: TGTGCCACCAGCAGAGGGAAGTCAGAGAAGACTTTCTTT
cdr3_aa: CATSRGKSEKTFF